This record looks at one T cell receptor beta chain sequence and its context. Its target is unknown. The data originate from a study of CD8+ T cells in alopecia areata. The wider study: Each day, treated patients took oral tofacitinib twice, at 5 to 10 mg per dose.

The CDR3 has 12 residues. CDR1 is SEHNR, CDR2 FQNEAQ, per germline (reference sequence). Trimming removed 5 bases from V and 7 bases from J; junction bases left unmatched: 2. RNA extraction and reverse transcription yielded cDNA as sequencing template. Libraries were prepared by immunoSEQ multiplex PCR; TCRdb keeps only in-frame clonotypes and omits some of them. Of around 190,000 clones listed, 64% are singletons. Study conclusions and caveats: Researchers say the link of baseline CD8+ expansion to response remains uncertain, with one nonresponder.

Treatment of the sample: oral pan-JAK inhibitor, 5-10 mg twice daily. Collected material from alopecia areata patients comprised lesional scalp punch biopsies and peripheral blood. Investigators sorted PBMCs to obtain both CD4+ and CD8+ T cells. This material consisted of CD4+ T cells sorted from blood, taken at week 4, from a patient treated with tofacitinib. The chain recombines TRBV7-9 with TRBJ1-2, with TRBD1 identical over 9 bases. The receptor was isolated from a human donor with alopecia areata. CDR3 sequence (DNA): TGTGCCAGCAGCCGGGACAGGGTTGGCTACACCTTC. This codes for CASSRDRVGYTF. Full variable domain (rest looked up from reference TRBV7-9 and TRBJ1-2): DTGVSQNPRHKITKRGQNVTFRCDPISEHNRLYWYRQTLGQGPEFLTYFQNEAQLEKSRLLSDRFSAERPKGSFSTLEIQRTEQGDSAMYLCASSRDRVGYTFGSGTRLTVV.